The source of this T cell receptor beta chain is a study of regulatory T cells in long-lasting Graves disease. Indicated time point: newly diagnosed GD, antithyroid drugs for less than 3 months. Extracted RNA from PBMCs served as the source of the TCR library. This clonotype was observed at least ten times. The V gene's germline CDR1 is SGHNT and CDR2 YENEEA. Deletions cut 5 bases from V and 1 base from J, with 7 bases between. The CDR3 has 13 amino acids. For TCR beta, libraries came from iRepertoire HTBI primers and Arm-PCR of CDR3 regions. TCRdb re-called the multiplex PCR reads through MiXCR, storing one row per CDR3 protein. The sample includes a few hundred thousand distinct CDR3 sequences, 10% to 15% of them seen just once. Separately, the same data were catalogued under a study of T cells in Graves' hyperthyroidism and ophthalmopathy.

The rearrangement uses TRBV11-3 and TRBJ2-3; D gene ambiguous. The TCR comes from a young woman with Graves disease. The sequenced sample was peripheral blood mononuclear cells (PBMCs), obtained at new diagnosis, from a patient treated with antithyroid drugs. The CDR3 DNA reads TGTGCCAGCAGCCAGTCGGGCACAGATACGCAGTATTTT. Residues: CASSQSGTDTQYF.